The present TCR beta chain was sequenced within a study of cytomegalovirus exposure and HLA in healthy donors. General study points: The likely explanation for a cluster of highly shared sequence variants was sequencing artifact. HLA alleles showed associations with 15,000 to 20,000 TCR beta sequences in a later analysis, at a 0.05 false discovery rate. In presence/absence analyses, roughly uniform sequencing depth across donors was assumed. The availability of immune exposure information extended only to CMV serostatus.

This clone was seen a single time. Its antigen is not known. Looked up from germline, CDR1 is SGHNT and CDR2 is YYREEE (reference sequence). The CDR3 contains 15 residues. V shed 4 bases and J shed 3 bases, with 14 bases lying between them. It was with 60 Vbeta and 13 Jbeta primers that the PCR ran. Using immunoSEQ multiplex PCR, the repertoire was profiled, and TCRdb retains in-frame clones only, with some absent. The sample holds approximately 170,000 clones, around 78% seen once. The TCR originated in a woman aged 30 to 39 in good health and CMV-seropositive. The sample taken for sequencing was PBMCs. The rearrangement uses TRBV5-4 and TRBJ2-4, with D maybe TRBD1 (6 bases). CDR3 region: CASSLKIGGKNIQYF. The CDR3, as DNA: TGTGCCAGCAGCCTTAAGATAGGGGGCAAAAACATTCAGTACTTC.